This TCR beta chain is from a study of patients and donors after allogeneic stem cell transplantation. The germline V and J ends were trimmed by 1 base and 11 bases, with 19 bases remaining between them. Germline V gene lookup returns CDR1 SGHRS and CDR2 YFSETQ. This CDR3 contains 16 residues. MiXCR, applied by TCRdb to the RT-PCR reads, yields one record per CDR3 protein. The data show 800,000 to 1,000,000 distinct CDR3 sequences, roughly 18% seen once. The chain carries TRBV5-1 and TRBJ1-6; TRBD1 is a possible D gene (5 bases). The sequence was collected from a human donor who was either an allogeneic HSCT recipient or a stem cell or donor lymphocyte infusion donor (not recorded which). It is not recorded whose cells these are; they may come from a transplant donor. The sample consisted of blood, either unsorted or a sorted T cell fraction (not recorded which). This CDR3 reads CASSLSSPQGGPPLHF. DNA of the CDR3: TGCGCCAGCAGCTTGTCCTCGCCGCAGGGAGGGCCACCCCTCCACTTT.